A single sample gave rise to the 32 T cell receptor beta chains below, sequenced in a study of T-cell memory formation after mild COVID-19. MiXCR was run by TCRdb on the 5' RACE reads, yielding one entry per CDR3 protein. The table shows about 150,000 distinct CDR3 sequences, with about 14% occurring only once. Sequencing input: PBMCs or a T cell subset sorted from them (not recorded which). The receptors originated from an adult woman who had mild COVID-19 (a few samples of this study predate the infection). Cell type and time point are not known.

V gene TRBV5-8 combines with J gene TRBJ2-1; 12 nucleotides line up with TRBD2. This CDR3 is 18 amino acids long. The junction had 6 bases not matched to a gene; V was cut back by 0 bases and J by 2 bases. In germline, CDR1 is SGHTS, CDR2 YDEGEE. This CDR3 reads CASSLVSLAGGTYNEQFF. As DNA, the CDR3 is TGTGCCAGCAGCTTGGTATCACTAGCGGGAGGTACCTACAATGAGCAGTTCTTC.

CDR3 coding DNA: TGTGCCAGCAGCCCGCCGGCGGTTGGTCGCTATGGCTACACCTTC. This sequence encodes CASSPPAVGRYGYTF. The chain joins TRBV3-1 to TRBJ1-2; D remains unclear. V was trimmed by 4 bases and J by 4 bases, leaving 16 bases between them. This CDR3 spans 15 amino acids. CDR1 and CDR2 from the germline V gene are LGHDT and YNNKEL (reference sequence).

J is TRBJ1-6 and V is TRBV7-8; 8 bases align to TRBD1. Germline CDR1 reads SGHVS; CDR2 reads FQNEAQ. V trimming: 2 bases; J trimming: 5 bases; junction bases outside the gene matches: 2. The CDR3 extends over 15 amino acids. CDR3 loop: CASSLLGQDNSPLHF. The CDR3 DNA reads as TGTGCCAGCAGCTTACTGGGACAGGATAATTCACCCCTCCACTTT.

This clonotype was observed a handful of times. The genes are TRBV10-1 and TRBJ2-3; D is unclear. This CDR3 has 12 residues. V gave up 3 bases and J gave up 6 bases, with 7 bases separating them. The germline CDR1 and CDR2 sequences are WNHNN and SYGVQD (reference sequence). In nucleotides, the CDR3 is TGCGCCAGCAGTGAACCTGGGGATACGCAGTATTTT. Its protein is CASSEPGDTQYF.

This clonotype occurred a few times. This chain joins TRBV4-1 and TRBJ1-1; no clear D. The germline V gene has CDR1 MGHRA and CDR2 YSYEKL. This CDR3 is 16 amino acids long. V was pared by 0 bases and J by 2 bases, with 13 bases between. CDR3 sequence reads: CASSQETPGYNTEAFF. DNA of the CDR3: TGCGCCAGCAGCCAAGAGACGCCGGGATATAACACTGAAGCTTTCTTT.

This clonotype has more than one count but fewer than ten. The V gene is TRBV19, the J gene TRBJ2-1; 9 bases match TRBD2. J gave up 5 bases and V 6 bases, and 17 bases lay outside the gene matches. This CDR3 region has 18 residues. From germline, CDR1 is LNHDA and CDR2 SQIVND (reference sequence). CDR3 coding DNA: TGTGCCAGTAGCCTCTGGCCCTATAGCGGGAGAGGACACAATGAGCAGTTCTTC. This translates into CASSLWPYSGRGHNEQFF.

The sample holds a few counts of this clonotype. This chain uses TRBV12-3 or TRBV12-4 with TRBJ2-2; D is unresolved. CDR3 size: 13 residues. The ends were cut back, 4 bases at V and 1 base at J, with 4 bases in the middle. The CDR3 region is CASSSMNTGELFF. The CDR3 nucleotides are TGTGCCAGCAGTTCTATGAACACCGGGGAGCTGTTTTTT.

The rearrangement uses TRBV15 and TRBJ2-1; 8 positions agree with TRBD2. The CDR3 is 16 amino acids. V lost 3 bases, J lost 3 bases, and 7 bases stayed unmatched. CDR1 is LNHNV and CDR2 is YYDKDF in the germline V gene (reference sequence). The CDR3 DNA follows: TGTGCCACCAGCAGGCCACTAGCGGTCTACTACAATGAGCAGTTCTTC. Amino acid sequence: CATSRPLAVYYNEQFF.

This rearrangement joins TRBV4-1 to TRBJ2-2; TRBD1 or TRBD2 may be the D gene (5 bases each). The germline V gene has CDR1 MGHRA and CDR2 YSYEKL. CDR3 length equals 17 residues. Trimming left V 4 bases short and J 5 bases short, with 20 bases between. The CDR3 loop reads CASSPLVARGRTGELFF. CDR3 sequence (DNA): TGCGCCAGCAGCCCCCTGGTAGCGAGGGGCCGGACCGGGGAGCTGTTTTTT.

This rearrangement joins TRBV6-5 to TRBJ2-4; unclear D gene. V lost 10 bases and J lost 6, with 13 bases in between. Germline CDR1 and CDR2: MNHEY and SVGAGI. The CDR3 is made up of 12 amino acids. For the CDR3, the DNA is TGTGCCACCTCCGACACCCTAAACATTCAGTACTTC. It encodes CATSDTLNIQYF.

This clonotype was counted at least ten times. V and J are TRBV12-3 or TRBV12-4 and TRBJ2-7, with unresolved D. The V gene lost 5 bases and the J gene lost 2 bases, with 10 bases spanning the gap. This CDR3 region has 13 residues. The CDR3 DNA sequence: TGTGCCAGCAGTAGGACCAGAACCTACGAGCAGTACTTC. This codes for CASSRTRTYEQYF.

The CDR3 spells CASSLSGFKGDPYF. The CDR3 nucleotides are TGTGCCAGCAGTCTTAGCGGGTTTAAAGGTGATCCGTACTTC. The V and J genes are TRBV12-3 or TRBV12-4 and TRBJ2-7; 7 positions match TRBD2. V gave up 5 bases and J gave up 12 bases; unmatched junction bases: 16. The CDR3 sequence is 14 residues long.

This clonotype occurred a few times. V is TRBV12-3 or TRBV12-4 and J is TRBJ1-2, with 8 bases aligning to TRBD1. The CDR3 consists of 13 residues. Trimming took 5 bases from V and 4 from J; bases not matched to a gene: 3. The CDR3 DNA reads as TGTGCCAGCAGTCAGGACAGGGCCTATGGCTACACCTTC. The encoded protein is CASSQDRAYGYTF.

This clonotype was seen repeatedly, ten times or more. The CDR3 is CASSSSSYNEQFF. CDR3 in DNA: TGCGCCAGCAGCTCTAGCTCCTACAATGAGCAGTTCTTC. The rearrangement joins TRBV5-1 to TRBJ2-1; D unclear. This CDR3 has 13 amino acids. V was shortened by 3 bases and J by 0 bases, with 4 bases between the two germline ends. Germline V gene lookup returns CDR1 SGHRS and CDR2 YFSETQ.

This clonotype was seen more than once but under ten times. This chain connects TRBV6-2 or TRBV6-3 to TRBJ1-5, with 9 bases that match TRBD1. CDR3 length equals 17 residues. J was trimmed by 5 bases and V by 7 bases; bases with no gene match: 15. Germline V gives CDR1 MNHEY, CDR2 SVGEGT. The CDR3 reads CASNNQWGQGLHQPQHF. CDR3 nucleotides: TGTGCCAGCAATAACCAATGGGGACAGGGACTTCATCAGCCCCAGCATTTT.

This chain connects TRBV19 to TRBJ1-2; D is unclear. The CDR3 is made up of 14 amino acids. V dropped 9 bases and J dropped 1 base, with 15 bases sitting between them. Per germline, CDR1 LNHDA and CDR2 SQIVND (reference sequence). The CDR3 protein is CASRITNSNYGYTF. DNA for the CDR3: TGTGCCAGCAGGATTACGAACAGTAACTATGGCTACACCTTC.

This clonotype was found a few times. This chain links TRBV20-1 with TRBJ1-5; D may be TRBD1 (6 bases). This CDR3 spans 13 amino acids. Germline V gene data show CDR1 as DFQATT and CDR2 as SNEGSKA (reference sequence). V dropped 2 bases and J dropped 4 bases, with 9 bases sitting between them. The CDR3 region is CSARSQGNQPQHF. The CDR3 DNA is TGCAGTGCTAGAAGTCAGGGGAATCAGCCCCAGCATTTT.

This clonotype was seen more than once but under ten times. The rearrangement uses TRBV5-1 and TRBJ2-1; D is ambiguous. Germline V gene data show CDR1 as SGHRS and CDR2 as YFSETQ. The CDR3 length is 15 residues. Trimming left V 0 bases short and J 6 bases short, with 13 bases between. As DNA, the CDR3 is TGCGCCAGCAGCTTGGCTTATCAGCAACCCAATGAGCAGTTCTTC. Its protein is CASSLAYQQPNEQFF.

The chain employs TRBV30 and TRBJ2-7; D not certain. The CDR3 spans 13 residues. The V end was cut by 1 base, the J end by 0 bases, with 7 bases between. CDR1 is GTSNPN, CDR2 SVGIG, per germline (reference sequence). The CDR3 region has the DNA TGTGCCTGGAGTGGGTCGGCCTCCTACGAGCAGTACTTC. It codes for CAWSGSASYEQYF.

This chain uses TRBV11-3 with TRBJ2-7, with TRBD2 as a possible D gene (6 bases). Trimming left V 5 bases short and J 0 bases short, with 11 bases between. Germline V gene data show CDR1 as SGHNT and CDR2 as YENEEA. The CDR3 sequence is 14 residues long. CDR3 sequence reads: CASSKGGSSYEQYF. CDR3 DNA: TGTGCCAGCAGCAAGGGAGGCAGCTCCTACGAGCAGTACTTC.

Only a few counts were recorded for this clonotype. The chain uses TRBV5-1 and TRBJ1-2; no definite D call. This CDR3 has 13 amino acids. The V end was cut by 5 bases, the J end by 4 bases, with 12 bases between. Germline CDR1 and CDR2: SGHRS and YFSETQ. The CDR3 region is CASRAGRSYGYTF. In DNA form, the CDR3 reads TGCGCCAGCAGGGCCGGACGGTCCTATGGCTACACCTTC.

This chain connects TRBV2 to TRBJ2-3; 13 bases align to TRBD2. V gave up 8 bases and J gave up 4 bases; unmatched junction bases: 6. The CDR3 spans 15 residues. The germline CDR1 and CDR2 sequences are SNHLY and FYNNEI. The CDR3 DNA sequence: TGTGCCAGCGGCGGGACTAGCGGGATTGCAGATACGCAGTATTTT. This translates into CASGGTSGIADTQYF.

The rearrangement links TRBV5-1 to TRBJ2-1, with unresolved D. Between the trimmed V and J ends, which lost 0 bases and 6 bases, there was a span of 10 bases. The CDR3 length is 14 residues. The germline CDR1 and CDR2 sequences are SGHRS and YFSETQ. The CDR3: CASSLGTPVNEQFF. CDR3 DNA: TGCGCCAGCAGCTTGGGGACGCCCGTCAATGAGCAGTTCTTC.

Only a few counts were recorded for this clonotype. The rearrangement uses TRBV7-9 and TRBJ2-7; no firm D call. V was cut by 1 base and J by 6 bases, with 13 bases left in between. The CDR3 length is 14 residues. The germline gives CDR1 SEHNR, CDR2 FQNEAQ (reference sequence). CDR3 sequence reads: CASSLEASKREQYF. In DNA, the CDR3 is TGTGCCAGCAGCTTAGAGGCTTCGAAACGCGAGCAGTACTTC.

The chain uses TRBV7-8 and TRBJ2-1; 10 nucleotides match TRBD1. Germline CDR1 is SGHVS and CDR2 is FQNEAQ. V was clipped by 5 bases and J by 15 bases; unmatched bases: 7. The CDR3 runs to 12 residues. CDR3 protein: CASSPPRDRGFF. The CDR3 DNA is TGTGCCAGCAGCCCCCCCCGGGACAGGGGGTTCTTC.

In its sample, this clonotype was seen a few times. The genes are TRBV12-3 or TRBV12-4 and TRBJ1-1; D call uncertain. Trimming shortened V by 7 bases and J by 1 base, and 16 bases separated the two germline ends. This CDR3 region has 15 residues. The CDR3 spells CASIPPGGGNTEAFF. The CDR3 nucleotides read TGTGCCAGCATCCCACCAGGTGGAGGGAACACTGAAGCTTTCTTT.

The rearrangement uses TRBV24-1 and TRBJ1-3, with TRBD1 identical over 8 bases. This CDR3 has 17 residues. Germline V CDR1 and CDR2: KGHDR, SFDVKD. V shed 2 bases, J shed 0 bases, and the junction held 5 bases outside the gene matches. CDR3 nucleotide sequence: TGTGCCACCAGTGATTCACGGACAGGGATCTCTGGAAACACCATATATTTT. It codes for CATSDSRTGISGNTIYF.

A single count supports this clonotype. The V and J genes are TRBV6-5 and TRBJ2-5, with 11 bases identical to TRBD2. The length of the CDR3 is 17 residues. Looked up from germline, CDR1 is MNHEY and CDR2 is SVGAGI. The V segment lost 3 bases and the J segment 2 bases; nucleotides outside the gene matches: 8. CDR3 protein: CASSYSASGGIQETQYF. The CDR3 nucleotides are TGTGCCAGCAGTTATTCGGCTAGCGGGGGGATACAAGAGACCCAGTACTTC.

This clonotype was detected a few times. The chain employs TRBV29-1 and TRBJ1-5, with 7 bases lining up with TRBD1. The CDR3 loop spans 14 amino acids. Germline CDR1 and CDR2: SQVTM and ANQGSEA. V lost 4 bases, J lost 4 bases, and 7 bases stayed unmatched. The CDR3 is CSVAGTDPNQPQHF. The CDR3 DNA reads as TGCAGCGTTGCCGGGACAGACCCGAATCAGCCCCAGCATTTT.

This clonotype was seen a few times. V and J are TRBV5-8 and TRBJ2-3; D not certain. Germline V gene lookup returns CDR1 SGHTS and CDR2 YDEGEE. V shed 3 bases and J shed 0 bases, with 11 bases lying between them. This CDR3 is 15 amino acids long. The CDR3 nucleotides are TGTGCCAGCAGCTCGGACGGTGCTAGCACAGATACGCAGTATTTT. Translating it yields CASSSDGASTDTQYF.

The genes are TRBV5-1 and TRBJ2-3; D is unresolved. From germline, CDR1 is SGHRS and CDR2 YFSETQ. The CDR3 length is 12 residues. Between the trimmed V and J ends, which lost 1 base and 6 bases, there was a span of 6 bases. The CDR3 DNA sequence: TGCGCCAGCAGCTTGACTTCGGATACGCAGTATTTT. Translation gives CASSLTSDTQYF. Combining the CDR3 with reference TRBV5-1 and TRBJ2-3 gives the whole variable domain KAGVTQTPRYLIKTRGQQVTLSCSPISGHRSVSWYQQTPGQGLQFLFEYFSETQRNKGNFPGRFSGRQFSNSRSEMNVSTLELGDSALYLCASSLTSDTQYFGPGTRLTVL.

The rearrangement links TRBV6-5 to TRBJ2-7, with 7 bases aligning to TRBD1. This CDR3 comprises 12 residues. The V gene's germline CDR1 is MNHEY and CDR2 SVGAGI. V shed 2 bases, J shed 6 bases, and the junction held 1 base outside the gene matches. The CDR3 here is CASSYRGREQYF. In DNA form, the CDR3 reads TGTGCCAGCAGTTACAGGGGGCGCGAGCAGTACTTC.